These 30 T cell receptor beta chains were sequenced from one sample in a study of blood T cell repertoires in COVID-19. Clones were sequenced by immunoSEQ multiplex PCR, and TCRdb holds only the in-frame ones, with some missing. Counted here are hundreds of thousands of clones, around four fifths occurring once; the ten biggest clones make up around 4%. The sample was peripheral blood. These receptors were collected from a woman in her forties or fifties with active or convalescent COVID-19.

The V and J genes are TRBV15 and TRBJ2-7; possibly TRBD1 for D (6 bases). The CDR3 totals 16 residues. V dropped 0 bases and J dropped 5 bases, with 17 bases sitting between them. The germline CDR1 and CDR2 sequences are LNHNV and YYDKDF (reference sequence). The CDR3 protein is CATSRDSDLGAHEQYF. DNA for the CDR3: TGTGCCACCAGCAGAGACTCCGATTTGGGGGCGCACGAGCAGTACTTC. Full variable domain (rest looked up from reference TRBV15 and TRBJ2-7): DAMVIQNPRYQVTQFGKPVTLSCSQTLNHNVMYWYQQKSSQAPKLLFHYYDKDFNNEADTPDNFQSRRPNTSFCFLDIRSPGLGDTAMYLCATSRDSDLGAHEQYFGPGTRLTVT.

This chain connects TRBV5-5 to TRBJ2-1; 8 bases fit TRBD1. The V gene end was trimmed by 3 bases and the J gene end by 9 bases; junction bases not matched to a gene: 11. This CDR3 is built from 15 residues. Germline V gives CDR1 SGHKS, CDR2 YYEKEE (reference sequence). CDR3: CASSSQGAPNTEQFF. The CDR3 nucleotides are TGTGCCAGCAGCTCCCAGGGGGCTCCCAACACTGAGCAGTTCTTC.

This clone came up a few times. This chain uses TRBV15 with TRBJ1-3; D might be TRBD1 (5 bases). The CDR3 is 17 residues long. Trimming shortened V by 0 bases and J by 0 bases, and 12 bases separated the two germline ends. Germline CDR1 and CDR2: LNHNV and YYDKDF (reference sequence). The DNA of the CDR3 is TGTGCCACCAGCAGAGAACAGGCAGCCTCCTCTGGAAACACCATATATTTT. Translation gives CATSREQAASSGNTIYF. The full variable domain, in which reference TRBV15 and TRBJ1-3 provide the parts outside the CDR3, is DAMVIQNPRYQVTQFGKPVTLSCSQTLNHNVMYWYQQKSSQAPKLLFHYYDKDFNNEADTPDNFQSRRPNTSFCFLDIRSPGLGDTAMYLCATSREQAASSGNTIYFGEGSWLTVV.

This clone was seen once. The gene calls are TRBV6-1 and TRBJ1-2, with D uncertain. The CDR3 spans 13 residues. Germline V gene sequence: CDR1 MNHNS, CDR2 SASEGT. V shed 2 bases and J shed 3 bases, with 7 bases lying between them. The CDR3: CASSEILYYGYTF. The DNA for the CDR3 is TGTGCCAGCAGTGAAATTCTCTACTATGGCTACACCTTC.

The chain employs TRBV15 and TRBJ2-7; weak D call: TRBD2 (5 bases). Germline V gene sequence: CDR1 LNHNV, CDR2 YYDKDF (reference sequence). Trimming took 3 bases from V and 2 from J, leaving 8 bases between them. The CDR3 is 13 amino acids. The CDR3 loop reads CATSRRAAYEQYF. CDR3 bases: TGTGCCACCAGCAGGAGGGCAGCCTACGAGCAGTACTTC.

V gene TRBV7-9 combines with J gene TRBJ2-5; no firm D call. Between the trimmed V and J ends, which lost 5 bases and 4 bases, there was a span of 11 bases. Germline lookup yields CDR1 SEHNR and CDR2 FQNEAQ (reference sequence). CDR3 size: 13 residues. CDR3 nucleotide sequence: TGTGCCAGCAGCGCCCAAGCCTCAGAGACCCAGTACTTC. Translating gives CASSAQASETQYF.

The chain employs TRBV11-2 and TRBJ2-2; 14 nucleotides align to TRBD2. The CDR3 is 19 amino acids. The V gene end was trimmed by 5 bases and the J gene end by 1 base; junction bases not matched to a gene: 9. Germline assignment: CDR1 SGHAT and CDR2 FQNNGV. The CDR3 here is CASSTRLAGGPLNTGELFF. In DNA, the CDR3 is TGTGCCAGCAGCACCCGACTAGCGGGAGGGCCTCTGAACACCGGGGAGCTGTTTTTT.

Worth noting for this clone: A read error may account for a junction end that differs from germline. V usage is TRBV6-5 and J usage is TRBJ1-6; no clear D. Germline-derived CDR1 and CDR2 are MNHEY and SVGAGI. The CDR3 runs to 15 residues. For the CDR3, the DNA is TGTGCCGGCAGTTATCGGAGGGAGCGTAATTCACCCCTCCACTTT. Amino acids: CAGSYRRERNSPLHF.

This chain joins TRBV15 and TRBJ2-2; D is possibly TRBD2 (6 bases). Trimming took off 1 base at V and 1 base at J, with 10 bases between the two ends. Germline-derived CDR1 and CDR2 are LNHNV and YYDKDF (reference sequence). The CDR3 extends over 16 amino acids. The CDR3 loop reads CATSRAGTLNTGELFF. DNA for the CDR3: TGTGCCACCAGCAGAGCCGGGACTCTGAACACCGGGGAGCTGTTTTTT.

At least ten counts were recorded for this clone. This chain links TRBV10-1 with TRBJ1-1; the D is unclear. CDR3 length: 13 residues. Germline assignment: CDR1 WNHNN and CDR2 SYGVQD (reference sequence). V lost 5 bases and J lost 0, with 7 bases in between. CDR3 coding DNA: TGCGCCAGCAGTCCAGGCATGAACACTGAAGCTTTCTTT. As protein: CASSPGMNTEAFF.

CDR3 sequence reads: CASSQLAGLTDTQYF. CDR3 DNA sequence: TGTGCCAGCAGTCAACTAGCGGGGCTCACAGATACGCAGTATTTT. The V call is TRBV3-1 (or the pseudogene TRBV3-2), the J call TRBJ2-3; TRBD2 agrees at 10 bases. The CDR3 totals 15 residues. The ends lost 6 bases at V and 2 bases at J; junction bases unmatched: 5. Germline V gene lookup returns CDR1 LGHDT and CDR2 YNNKEL (reference sequence).

The J gene is TRBJ2-7, the V gene TRBV7-2; 9 bases fit TRBD1. CDR3 size: 15 residues. Losses at the gene ends were 1 base for V and 0 bases for J; bases not matched to a gene: 1. CDR1 and CDR2 (germline): SGHTA, FQGNSA. The CDR3 sequence is CASSLGTGASYEQYF. In nucleotides, the CDR3 is TGTGCCAGCAGCTTAGGGACAGGGGCCTCCTACGAGCAGTACTTC.

The rearrangement links TRBV4-1 to TRBJ1-5; 8 nucleotides match TRBD1. This CDR3 has 15 residues. Germline V gene data show CDR1 as MGHRA and CDR2 as YSYEKL. The trim removed 2 bases at V and 5 bases at J, leaving 5 bases unmatched. CDR3 in amino acids: CASSQTGQVDQPQHF. CDR3 DNA sequence: TGCGCCAGCAGCCAAACGGGACAGGTAGATCAGCCCCAGCATTTT.

J is TRBJ1-1 and V is TRBV28; no reliable D call. Between the trimmed V and J ends, which lost 2 bases and 1 base, there was a span of 8 bases. This CDR3 has 14 amino acids. Looked up from germline, CDR1 is MDHEN and CDR2 is SYDVKM. In DNA form, the CDR3 reads TGTGCCAGCAGTTTACAGGTGTCGAACACTGAAGCTTTCTTT. It yields the protein CASSLQVSNTEAFF.

The chain recombines TRBV18 with TRBJ1-1, with 10 bases that match TRBD1. J gave up 5 bases and V 3 bases, and 9 bases lay outside the gene matches. CDR3 length: 16 amino acids. Germline CDR1 KGHSH, CDR2 LQKENI. The CDR3: CASSPQRTGGVTEAFF. The CDR3 DNA reads TGTGCCAGCTCACCTCAAAGGACAGGGGGGGTGACTGAAGCTTTCTTT.

The chain employs TRBV6-5 and TRBJ2-3; D is possibly TRBD1 (6 bases). CDR3 size: 13 residues. The germline CDR1 and CDR2 sequences are MNHEY and SVGAGI. Trimming took off 7 bases at V and 4 bases at J, with 12 bases between the two ends. The CDR3 loop reads CASNRPGADTQYF. In DNA form, the CDR3 reads TGTGCCAGCAATCGCCCAGGGGCAGATACGCAGTATTTT.

The chain is built from TRBV5-4 and TRBJ2-7, with TRBD2 identical over 7 bases. Losses at the gene ends were 4 bases for V and 2 bases for J; bases not matched to a gene: 6. CDR1 and CDR2 from the germline V gene are SGHNT and YYREEE (reference sequence). CDR3 length: 14 residues. CDR3 in DNA: TGTGCCAGCAGCCCGGGAGGCTTCCCCTACGAGCAGTACTTC. This encodes CASSPGGFPYEQYF.

This chain joins TRBV25-1 and TRBJ1-1; D not certain. The CDR3 is made up of 14 amino acids. The V gene lost 1 base and the J gene lost 7 bases, with 13 bases spanning the gap. CDR1 MGHDK and CDR2 SYGVNS come from the germline V gene. CDR3 in amino acids: CASSESPGGGEAFF. Written as DNA, the CDR3 is TGTGCCAGCAGTGAATCCCCCGGTGGAGGTGAAGCTTTCTTT.

This chain links TRBV7-9 with TRBJ1-1; D unclear. The ends were cut back, 2 bases at V and 1 base at J, with 11 bases in the middle. The CDR3 is made up of 15 amino acids. Germline CDR1 reads SEHNR; CDR2 reads FQNEAQ (reference sequence). The CDR3 DNA follows: TGTGCCAGCAGCTTAAACCCGGAGGGGAACACTGAAGCTTTCTTT. Translating gives CASSLNPEGNTEAFF.

J is TRBJ2-3 and V is TRBV11-2; no definite D call. V lost 4 bases and J lost 0, with 8 bases in between. The CDR3 runs to 14 residues. Germline CDR1 SGHAT, CDR2 FQNNGV. The CDR3 coding sequence is TGTGCCAGCAGCTATTCTACTAGCACAGATACGCAGTATTTT. This sequence encodes CASSYSTSTDTQYF.

CDR3 sequence (DNA): TGCGCCAGCAGCTTGGATTTAGCGGGAGGGGGAGAGACCCAGTACTTC. It codes for CASSLDLAGGGETQYF. The gene calls are TRBV5-1 and TRBJ2-5, with 11 bases identical to TRBD2. This CDR3 is 16 amino acids long. Germline V gene lookup returns CDR1 SGHRS and CDR2 YFSETQ. Trimming at V came to 0 bases and at J to 4 bases, leaving 5 bases not matched to a gene.

This chain connects TRBV2 to TRBJ2-2; 12 bases are shared with TRBD1. Germline V gene lookup returns CDR1 SNHLY and CDR2 FYNNEI. The CDR3 has 14 amino acids. Losses at the gene ends were 7 bases for V and 6 bases for J; bases not matched to a gene: 3. CDR3 region: CASIRDRGPGELFF. The CDR3, as DNA: TGTGCCAGCATCCGGGACAGGGGGCCCGGGGAGCTGTTTTTT.

This clone was found once. The chain recombines TRBV12-3 or TRBV12-4 with TRBJ1-2, with TRBD1 matching over 7 bases. The CDR3 is 13 residues long. Trimming took 5 bases from V and 5 from J; bases not matched to a gene: 5. The CDR3 DNA follows: TGTGCCAGCAGTGTTGACAGGGAGTATGGCTACACCTTC. It yields the protein CASSVDREYGYTF.

The chain is built from TRBV4-2 and TRBJ1-4; D unclear. This CDR3 has 13 amino acids. V dropped 4 bases and J dropped 7 bases, with 10 bases sitting between them. The V gene's germline CDR1 is LGHNA and CDR2 YNFKEQ. This chain's CDR3 is CASSLARSEKLFF. Here the CDR3 DNA reads TGTGCCAGCAGCCTCGCGCGGAGTGAAAAACTGTTTTTT.

There are many counts of this clone. V and J are TRBV7-9 and TRBJ2-7; D perhaps matches TRBD1 (6 bases). The germline V and J ends were trimmed by 1 base and 6 bases, with 16 bases remaining between them. The CDR3 extends over 15 amino acids. Germline V gives CDR1 SEHNR, CDR2 FQNEAQ (reference sequence). For the CDR3, the DNA is TGTGCCAGCAGCTTAGAAGACAGGTCTATTGGCGAGCAGTACTTC. Translation: CASSLEDRSIGEQYF.

This rearrangement joins TRBV6-5 to TRBJ1-3; no clear D gene. Germline-derived CDR1 and CDR2 are MNHEY and SVGAGI. CDR3 length: 13 residues. The ends were cut back, 7 bases at V and 0 bases at J, with 7 bases in the middle. In DNA, the CDR3 is TGTGCCAGCACCTCCCCCTCTGGAAACACCATATATTTT. It encodes CASTSPSGNTIYF.

The V call is TRBV28, the J call TRBJ1-2; 11 bases match TRBD1. Per germline, CDR1 MDHEN and CDR2 SYDVKM. CDR3 length equals 14 residues. V lost 7 bases to trimming and J lost 6 bases; unmatched junction nucleotides: 7. CDR3 protein: CASKQVGQGDGYTF. CDR3 nucleotides: TGTGCCAGCAAACAGGTGGGACAGGGGGATGGCTACACCTTC.

This rearrangement joins TRBV5-4 to TRBJ2-7; TRBD2 matches at 8 bases. CDR1 SGHNT and CDR2 YYREEE come from the germline V gene (reference sequence). Trimming took 5 bases from V and 4 from J; bases not matched to a gene: 11. The CDR3 is 15 amino acids. The CDR3 here is CASSASAGEGYEQYF. CDR3 coding DNA: TGTGCCAGCAGTGCTTCAGCGGGAGAAGGGTACGAGCAGTACTTC.

The J gene is TRBJ2-7, the V gene TRBV27, with 12 bases lining up with TRBD1. The CDR3 has 15 amino acids. V gave up 7 bases and J gave up 3 bases; unmatched junction bases: 7. CDR1 MNHEY and CDR2 SMNVEV come from the germline V gene (reference sequence). CDR3 loop: CASKVGTGGYYEQYF. DNA of the CDR3: TGTGCCAGCAAAGTAGGGACAGGGGGCTACTACGAGCAGTACTTC.

V is TRBV24-1 and J is TRBJ2-2, with D tentatively TRBD1 (5 bases). Germline CDR1 is KGHDR and CDR2 is SFDVKD. The ends were cut back, 3 bases at V and 0 bases at J, with 10 bases in the middle. This CDR3 is built from 16 residues. The CDR3 DNA is TGTGCCACCAGTGATAGCGCCAGGGCGAACACCGGGGAGCTGTTTTTT. This sequence encodes CATSDSARANTGELFF.